The 20 T cell receptor beta chains below were found in one sample sequenced in a study of vaccination effects on CD4 cells after COVID-19 (dated by TCRdb to between 2021 and 2024). The library relied on the immunoSEQ multiplex PCR assay. TCRdb obtained this table from immuneACCESS and retained in-frame rearrangements with V and J assigned. These tables miss some clones; where compared with another copy, unresolved V genes account for less than half of the shortfall, and the remainder is unexplained. For this sample the table gives tens of thousands of clones, of which more than 55% were detected only once. Roughly 9.2% of the sample belongs to the ten largest clones. These receptors lack a known antigen. After approximately eleven days of culture, CD4+ T cells were isolated with the EasySep CD4+ T cell isolation kit. Sequenced here: CD4+ T cells from PBMCs cultured without peptide, sampled before COVID-19 vaccination. The receptors originated from a human donor who received a COVID-19 vaccine.

The rearrangement links TRBV27 to TRBJ2-7; 7 bases align to TRBD2. V shed 10 bases, J shed 3 bases, and the junction held 9 bases outside the gene matches. CDR3 length equals 13 residues. CDR1 is MNHEY, CDR2 SMNVEV, per germline (reference sequence). CDR3 sequence reads: CANGGSRVYEQYF. The CDR3 bases are TGTGCCAACGGGGGGTCGCGGGTCTACGAGCAGTACTTC.

The chain links TRBV5-4 to TRBJ2-6; no firm D call. CDR1 is SGHNT and CDR2 is YYREEE in the germline V gene (reference sequence). V was clipped by 4 bases and J by 1 base, with 9 bases between them. CDR3 size: 15 residues. CDR3 sequence reads: CASSPRRSGANVLTF. The CDR3 DNA sequence: TGTGCCAGCAGCCCCCGTAGGTCTGGGGCCAACGTCCTGACTTTC.

This clone was seen a single time. This chain joins TRBV6-5 and TRBJ2-2; possibly TRBD1 for D (5 bases). The CDR3 sequence is 15 residues long. Trimming took 4 bases from V and 0 from J, leaving 9 bases between them. The V gene's germline CDR1 is MNHEY and CDR2 SVGAGI. The CDR3 is CASSWTLPNTGELFF. The CDR3 nucleotides are TGTGCCAGCAGTTGGACACTTCCGAACACCGGGGAGCTGTTTTTT.

By proportion, this clone is medium-sized. The V call is TRBV18, the J call TRBJ1-2; 9 bases map to TRBD1. Germline V gene sequence: CDR1 KGHSH, CDR2 LQKENI. The V and J ends lost 2 bases and 8 bases, in that order; junction bases with no gene match: 9. This CDR3 contains 15 residues. The CDR3 sequence is CASSPGRQGGSGYTF. Written as DNA, the CDR3 is TGTGCCAGCTCACCAGGGAGACAGGGGGGTTCGGGCTACACCTTC.

For this clone: No DNA is shown, since the ends of the CDR3 on it are uncertain; the CDR3 is the one TCRdb lists. This CDR3 reads CASSKYPCPQEPHF. The chain uses TRBV21-1 and TRBJ1-6. TRBV21-1 corresponds to a pseudogene. The CDR3 has 14 amino acids, counting both end residues.

This clone has only a few counts. This rearrangement joins TRBV20-1 to TRBJ1-2; D remains unclear. From germline, CDR1 is DFQATT and CDR2 SNEGSKA (reference sequence). Trimming cost V 6 bases and J 4 bases, with 9 bases left between them. The CDR3 is 11 amino acids. CDR3 DNA sequence: TGCAGTGCGCTGAGGCCCTATGGCTACACCTTC. This gives the protein CSALRPYGYTF.

The V gene is TRBV7-9, the J gene TRBJ1-5; D unclear. This CDR3 spans 14 amino acids. The V gene lost 0 bases and the J gene lost 0 bases, with 3 bases spanning the gap. Germline-derived CDR1 and CDR2 are SEHNR and FQNEAQ (reference sequence). In DNA, the CDR3 is TGTGCCAGCAGCTTAGCTTATAGCAATCAGCCCCAGCATTTT. It codes for CASSLAYSNQPQHF. Supplemented by reference TRBV7-9 and TRBJ1-5, the full variable domain reads DTGVSQNPRHKITKRGQNVTFRCDPISEHNRLYWYRQTLGQGPEFLTYFQNEAQLEKSRLLSDRFSAERPKGSFSTLEIQRTEQGDSAMYLCASSLAYSNQPQHFGDGTRLSIL.

This chain uses TRBV2 with TRBJ1-3; possible D gene TRBD1, 6 bases. Germline loops: CDR1 SNHLY, CDR2 FYNNEI. Trimming removed 6 bases from V and 2 bases from J, with 11 bases in between. The CDR3 loop spans 14 amino acids. The DNA of the CDR3 is TGTGCCAGCAGAGATTGGACAGCTGGAAACACCATATATTTT. This codes for CASRDWTAGNTIYF.

The CDR3 sequence: CAWRRSSSYNSPLHF. The CDR3 nucleotides are TGTGCCTGGAGGCGGAGTTCCTCCTATAATTCACCCCTCCACTTT. The gene calls are TRBV30 and TRBJ1-6; D not resolved. This CDR3 has 15 residues. With 3 bases removed from V and 0 bases from J, the gap between germline ends came to 9 bases. Per germline, CDR1 GTSNPN and CDR2 SVGIG (reference sequence).

The V and J genes are TRBV9 and TRBJ1-2; 7 positions agree with TRBD1. The CDR3 contains 14 residues. Trimming removed 4 bases from V and 5 bases from J; junction bases left unmatched: 8. Germline loops: CDR1 SGDLS, CDR2 YYNGEE. CDR3 residues: CASSSTGSWYGYTF. DNA for the CDR3: TGTGCCAGCAGCTCGACAGGGTCCTGGTATGGCTACACCTTC.

A single count supports this clone. The rearrangement links TRBV3-1 (or the pseudogene TRBV3-2) to TRBJ2-1; no clear D. The germline V gene has CDR1 LGHDT and CDR2 YNNKEL (reference sequence). CDR3 length: 16 residues. V lost 1 base to trimming and J lost 8 bases, with 18 bases between them. The CDR3 sequence is CASSQGNTRNDDEQFF. CDR3 DNA: TGTGCCAGCAGCCAAGGCAACACCCGCAATGACGATGAGCAGTTCTTC.

The chain links TRBV6-1 to TRBJ2-2, with 7 nucleotides matching TRBD1. CDR1 is MNHNS, CDR2 SASEGT, per germline. With 2 bases clipped from V and 4 bases from J, the junction kept 1 base outside the gene matches. The CDR3 has 14 amino acids. This CDR3 reads CASSETGVTGELFF. In DNA form, the CDR3 reads TGTGCCAGCAGTGAAACAGGGGTCACCGGGGAGCTGTTTTTT.

The gene calls are TRBV5-1 and TRBJ2-7; 7 positions match TRBD1. CDR3 length equals 15 residues. Germline CDR1 SGHRS, CDR2 YFSETQ. V was clipped by 1 base and J by 2 bases; unmatched bases: 6. CDR3 sequence: CASSLYRGQPYEQYF. The CDR3 DNA reads as TGCGCCAGCAGCTTGTACAGGGGACAGCCCTACGAGCAGTACTTC.

V is TRBV3-1 (or the pseudogene TRBV3-2) and J is TRBJ1-5; D gene ambiguous. Trimming took 0 bases from V and 2 from J, leaving 8 bases between them. Looked up from germline, CDR1 is LGHDT and CDR2 is YNNKEL (reference sequence). The CDR3 is 15 residues long. This chain's CDR3 is CASSQDAQRNQPQHF. For the CDR3, the DNA is TGTGCCAGCAGCCAAGATGCGCAGCGCAATCAGCCCCAGCATTTT.

The CDR3 here is CASNPPGGVGEQYF. Written as DNA, the CDR3 is TGTGCCAGCAACCCCCCTGGGGGGGTGGGGGAGCAGTACTTC. The gene calls are TRBV6-5 and TRBJ2-7, with 7 bases identical to TRBD2. J lost 7 bases, V lost 7 bases, and 13 bases had no gene match. Germline CDR1 is MNHEY and CDR2 is SVGAGI. This CDR3 is built from 14 residues.

This clone was seen more than once but under ten times. V usage is TRBV10-2 and J usage is TRBJ2-5; TRBD2 is a possible D gene (5 bases). Germline CDR1 and CDR2: WSHSY and SAAADI. The CDR3 has 14 residues. Deletions cut 2 bases from V and 2 bases from J, with 9 bases between. CDR3 loop: CASSESLAQETQYF. The CDR3 region has the DNA TGCGCCAGCAGTGAGAGCCTAGCACAAGAGACCCAGTACTTC.

There are a few counts of this clone. The rearrangement joins TRBV5-1 to TRBJ1-1; no definite D call. V lost 5 bases and J lost 6, with 11 bases in between. This CDR3 contains 12 residues. Looked up from germline, CDR1 is SGHRS and CDR2 is YFSETQ. CDR3: CASRENGAEAFF. CDR3 nucleotides: TGCGCCAGCAGGGAAAACGGGGCTGAAGCTTTCTTT.

This chain joins TRBV11-2 and TRBJ2-7, with a possible D match to TRBD1 (5 bases). The germline gives CDR1 SGHAT, CDR2 FQNNGV. V lost 5 bases and J 2 bases, leaving 13 bases between the germline ends. The CDR3 is made up of 14 amino acids. The chain's CDR3 is CASSENRLTYEQYF. In nucleotides, the CDR3 is TGTGCCAGCAGCGAAAACAGGCTAACCTACGAGCAGTACTTC. Complete variable domain (other parts from reference TRBV11-2 and TRBJ2-7): EAGVAQSPRYKIIEKRQSVAFWCNPISGHATLYWYQQILGQGPKLLIQFQNNGVVDDSQLPKDRFSAERLKGVDSTLKIQPAKLEDSAVYLCASSENRLTYEQYFGPGTRLTVT.

This clone was seen a handful of times. The chain combines TRBV3-1 (or the pseudogene TRBV3-2) with TRBJ1-6, with 9 bases aligning to TRBD1. The CDR3 runs to 15 residues. V lost 4 bases and J lost 7; bases outside the gene matches: 5. CDR1 is LGHDT and CDR2 is YNNKEL in the germline V gene (reference sequence). CDR3 amino acids: CASSPGTGRNSPLHF. The CDR3 DNA follows: TGTGCCAGCAGCCCCGGGACAGGGAGGAATTCACCCCTCCACTTT.

The sample holds a few counts of this clone. Mismatch with germline at one junction end may stem from a read error. The chain joins TRBV7-9 to TRBJ2-7; 10 bases are a match to TRBD2. Germline V CDR1 and CDR2: SEHNR, FQNEAQ (reference sequence). This CDR3 region has 14 residues. The CDR3 region is CASSLAGDSYEQYF. The CDR3 nucleotides read TGTGCCAGCAGCCTAGCGGGGGACTCCTACGAGCAGTACTTC.